This T cell receptor (beta chain) emerged from a study of blood T cell repertoires in COVID-19. The overall study: Donors in the United States, Italy and Spain gave samples during acute or convalescent COVID-19.

Libraries were prepared by immunoSEQ multiplex PCR; TCRdb keeps only in-frame clonotypes and omits some of them. The data contain 200,000 to 250,000 clones, 80% to 90% of them singletons. Sequenced input: peripheral blood. This TCR derives from a man aged 80 or over with acute or convalescent COVID-19.

As DNA, the CDR3 is TGCAGTGCTAGTTACAGGGGCGGCTACAATGAGCAGTTCTTC. This translates into CSASYRGGYNEQFF. The chain links TRBV20-1 to TRBJ2-1, with TRBD1 matching 7 bases. From germline, CDR1 is DFQATT and CDR2 SNEGSKA (reference sequence). There are 14 residues in the CDR3. Trimming took 3 bases from V and 3 from J; bases not matched to a gene: 5.